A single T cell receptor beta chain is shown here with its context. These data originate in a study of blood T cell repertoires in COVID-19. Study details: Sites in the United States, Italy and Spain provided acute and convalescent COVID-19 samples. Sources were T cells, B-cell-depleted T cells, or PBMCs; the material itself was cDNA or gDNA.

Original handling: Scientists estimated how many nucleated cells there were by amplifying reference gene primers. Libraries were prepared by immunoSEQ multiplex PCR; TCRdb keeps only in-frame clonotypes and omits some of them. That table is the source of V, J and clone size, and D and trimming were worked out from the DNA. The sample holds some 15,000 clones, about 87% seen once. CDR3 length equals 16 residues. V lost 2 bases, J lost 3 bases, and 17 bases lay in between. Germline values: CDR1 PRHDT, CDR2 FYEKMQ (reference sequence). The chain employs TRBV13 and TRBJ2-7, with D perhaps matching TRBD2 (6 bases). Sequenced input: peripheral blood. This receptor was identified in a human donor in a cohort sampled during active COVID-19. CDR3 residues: CASSLSPSGEVYEQYF. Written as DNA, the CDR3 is TGTGCCAGCAGCTTATCCCCCTCGGGGGAAGTCTACGAGCAGTACTTC.